This T cell receptor beta chain appears in the sequencing data of a study of cytomegalovirus exposure and HLA in healthy donors. Study-level points and caveats: The classifier, whose performance was assessed in both the original and validation cohorts, reportedly diagnosed cytomegalovirus status with high specificity and sensitivity.

PCR amplification relied on 60 Vbeta primers (plus 13 Jbeta primers). Assay: immunoSEQ multiplex PCR; the TCRdb copy retains only in-frame clones and omits some. The table shows roughly 120,000 clones, with roughly 78% occurring only once. A word on this clone: Its antigen is unidentified.

V lost 6 bases and J lost 2, with 15 bases in between. There are 15 residues in the CDR3. Looked up from germline, CDR1 is LNHDA and CDR2 is SQIVND (reference sequence). The receptor was isolated from a man in his thirties or forties in good health and CMV-seronegative. The sequenced sample was PBMCs. The rearrangement joins TRBV19 to TRBJ2-3; perhaps TRBD1 as D (6 bases). CDR3 nucleotides: TGTGCCAGTAGGCCGACGACAGGTTTCACAGATACGCAGTATTTT. Translation gives CASRPTTGFTDTQYF.